These T cell receptor beta chains were read from a single sample in a study of beta chain features in type 1 diabetes. Clones were sequenced by immunoSEQ multiplex PCR, and TCRdb holds only the in-frame ones, with some missing. The sample includes hundreds of thousands of clones, approximately 30% of them seen just once. Material for sequencing was naive CD4+ T cells from blood. The receptors stem from a man younger than 35 in good health. The CDR3 runs from the conserved cysteine through the conserved F or W. A D gene is named only where the DNA matches it firmly. The size of a clone is reported for some rows only, either as once, few or many, or as a class for expanded clones.

cdr3_aa,cdr3_nt,j_call,v_call,d_call,clone_size
CASRLLAGGYEQYF,TGTGCCAGCAGGCTCCTAGCGGGAGGCTACGAGCAGTACTTC,TRBJ2-7,TRBV7-9,TRBD2,few
CASSLEGYGYTF,TGTGCCAGCAGCTTAGAGGGCTATGGCTACACCTTC,TRBJ1-2,TRBV11-2,-,-
CASSVGQISGNTIYF,TGTGCCAGCAGCGTAGGGCAGATCTCTGGAAACACCATATATTTT,TRBJ1-3,TRBV9,-,-
CASSLDRDNEQFF,TGTGCCAGCTCACTCGACAGGGACAATGAGCAGTTCTTC,TRBJ2-1,TRBV18,TRBD1,-
CAISDVVGIQYF,TGTGCCATCAGTGATGTTGTAGGCATTCAGTACTTC,TRBJ2-4,TRBV10-3,-,few
CSVSKPGQGDYGYTF,TGCAGCGTTTCTAAGCCGGGACAGGGTGACTATGGCTACACCTTC,TRBJ1-2,TRBV29-1,TRBD1,-
CASSFPGQETQYF,TGCGCCAGCAGCTTCCCGGGCCAAGAGACCCAGTACTTC,TRBJ2-5,TRBV5-1,-,-
CASSAGAGGTDTQYF,TGTGCCAGCAGCGCTGGAGCGGGAGGCACAGATACGCAGTATTTT,TRBJ2-3,TRBV5-4,TRBD2,-
CASSARPYTEAFF,TGTGCCAGCAGCGCCCGACCCTACACTGAAGCTTTCTTT,TRBJ1-1,TRBV9,-,-
CASSQVPRAEYEQYF,TGCGCCAGCAGCCAAGTACCGAGGGCCGAGTACGAGCAGTACTTC,TRBJ2-7,TRBV4-1,-,few
CASSQPAVCIGYEQYF,TGCGCCAGCAGTCAACCGGCGGTGTGTATCGGCTACGAGCAGTACTTC,TRBJ2-7,TRBV23-1,-,-
CASRVTGSGANVLTF,TGTGCCAGCAGGGTCACGGGGTCTGGGGCCAACGTCCTGACTTTC,TRBJ2-6,TRBV6-5,-,-
CASSRGGRAGEQYF,TGTGCCAGCAGTCGAGGGGGGCGTGCCGGCGAGCAGTACTTC,TRBJ2-7,TRBV6-5,-,-
CAANRGNEQFF,TGTGCCGCGAACCGGGGCAATGAGCAGTTCTTC,TRBJ2-1,TRBV7-2,-,-
CASSVGRLYGYTF,TGTGCCAGCAGCGTAGGCAGGCTCTATGGCTACACCTTC,TRBJ1-2,TRBV9,-,few
CASSLAGRAEDTQYF,TGTGCCAGCAGCTTAGCGGGGAGGGCCGAAGATACGCAGTATTTT,TRBJ2-3,TRBV7-2,TRBD2,few
CASSQESLPGANVLTF,TGCGCCAGCAGCCAAGAGAGCCTTCCTGGGGCCAACGTCCTGACTTTC,TRBJ2-6,TRBV4-1,-,few
CASSPRRTEYNEQFF,TGTGCCAGCTCACCGCGGCGCACAGAGTACAATGAGCAGTTCTTC,TRBJ2-1,TRBV18,-,-